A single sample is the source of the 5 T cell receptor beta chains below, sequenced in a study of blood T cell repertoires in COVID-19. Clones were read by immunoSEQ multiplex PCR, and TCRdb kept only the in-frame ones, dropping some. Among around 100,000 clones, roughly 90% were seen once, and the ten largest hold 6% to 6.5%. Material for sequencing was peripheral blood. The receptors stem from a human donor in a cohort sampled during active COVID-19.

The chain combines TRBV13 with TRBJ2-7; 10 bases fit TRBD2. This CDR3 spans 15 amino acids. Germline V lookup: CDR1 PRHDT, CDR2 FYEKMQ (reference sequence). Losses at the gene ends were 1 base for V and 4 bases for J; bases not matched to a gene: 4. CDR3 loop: CASSLVSSGSYEQYF. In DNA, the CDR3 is TGTGCCAGCAGCTTAGTTTCTAGCGGGAGTTACGAGCAGTACTTC.

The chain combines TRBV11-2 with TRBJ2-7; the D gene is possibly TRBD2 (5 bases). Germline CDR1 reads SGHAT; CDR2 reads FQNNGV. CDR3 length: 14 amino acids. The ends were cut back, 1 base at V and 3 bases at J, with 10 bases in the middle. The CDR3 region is CASSLAPGNYEQYF. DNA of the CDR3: TGTGCCAGCAGCTTAGCCCCGGGAAACTACGAGCAGTACTTC.

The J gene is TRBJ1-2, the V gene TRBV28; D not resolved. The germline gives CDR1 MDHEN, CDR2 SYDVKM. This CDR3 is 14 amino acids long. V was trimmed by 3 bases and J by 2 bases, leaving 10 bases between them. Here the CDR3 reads CASSLGRSNYGYTF. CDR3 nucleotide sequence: TGTGCCAGCAGTTTGGGCAGGTCCAACTATGGCTACACCTTC.

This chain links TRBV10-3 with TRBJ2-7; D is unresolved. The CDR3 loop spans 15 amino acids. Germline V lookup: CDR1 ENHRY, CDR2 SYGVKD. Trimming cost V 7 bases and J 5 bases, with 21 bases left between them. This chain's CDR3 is CAITARLADFDEQYF. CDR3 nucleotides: TGTGCCATCACTGCGCGTTTAGCAGACTTCGACGAGCAGTACTTC.

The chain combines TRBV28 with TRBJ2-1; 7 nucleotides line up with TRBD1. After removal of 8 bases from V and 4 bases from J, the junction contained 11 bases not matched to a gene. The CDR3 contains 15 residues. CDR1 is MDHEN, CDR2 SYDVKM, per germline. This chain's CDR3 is CASAESRDSYNEQFF. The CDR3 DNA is TGTGCCAGCGCCGAATCGAGGGACAGTTACAATGAGCAGTTCTTC. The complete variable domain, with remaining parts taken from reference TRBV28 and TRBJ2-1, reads DVKVTQSSRYLVKRTGEKVFLECVQDMDHENMFWYRQDPGLGLRLIYFSYDVKMKEKGDIPEGYSVSREKKERFSLILESASTNQTSMYLCASAESRDSYNEQFFGPGTRLTVL.